This T cell receptor beta chain originates from a study of identical twins. Unmatched junction bases numbered 15, after V lost 0 bases and J lost 11 bases. Germline CDR1 is SGHDN and CDR2 is FVKESK. The length of the CDR3 is 17 residues. Each CDR3 protein gets one entry after TCRdb re-called the 5' RACE reads with MiXCR. The data show around 1.7 million distinct CDR3 sequences, about 31% seen once. This clonotype originated in a newborn girl in good health. This chain joins TRBV14 and TRBJ2-5; the match to TRBD1 covers 10 bases. The sample consisted of cord blood. DNA of the CDR3: TGTGCCAGCAGCCAAGATCCAACCGGGACAGGGGACAATGAGCAGTACTTC. The encoded protein is CASSQDPTGTGDNEQYF. The full variable domain, in which reference TRBV14 and TRBJ2-5 provide the parts outside the CDR3, is EAGVTQFPSHSVIEKGQTVTLRCDPISGHDNLYWYRRVMGKEIKFLLHFVKESKQDESGMPNNRFLAERTGGTYSTLKVQPAELEDSGVYFCASSQDPTGTGDNEQYFGPGTRLLVL.